This T cell receptor (beta chain) emerged from a study of cytomegalovirus exposure and HLA in healthy donors. Study-level findings and limits: The study flagged about 150 TCR beta chains as cytomegalovirus-associated. Clonal expansion was found to be greater in HLA-associated TCR beta chains than in equally common others in a later analysis. Donors belonging to an Asian-associated ancestry cluster reportedly showed fewer N-insertions in productive TCRs than the approximately 670-donor mean, according to what a later analysis found. The sole available immune exposure information was CMV serostatus.

There are 15 residues in the CDR3. V gave up 4 bases and J gave up 3 bases; unmatched junction bases: 4. CDR1 is SGHRS and CDR2 is YFSETQ in the germline V gene. Of note for this clone: What it binds is unknown.

PCR employed 60 Vbeta and 13 Jbeta primers. TCRdb's table, derived via immunoSEQ multiplex PCR, lists solely in-frame clones and lacks some. The sample holds more than 150,000 clones; about four fifths are singletons and the top ten take more than 1.5%. This sequence joins TRBV5-1 and TRBJ2-1; 10 bases agree with TRBD1. The clonotype originates from a man aged 45 to 65 in good health and CMV-seronegative. The sample consisted of PBMCs. CDR3 sequence (DNA): TGCGCCAGCAGCGTGACAGGGGGCATCTACAATGAGCAGTTCTTC. Translation: CASSVTGGIYNEQFF.